A single sample is the source of the 5 T cell receptor beta chains below, sequenced in a study of T cell repertoires in cytomegalovirus infection. TCRdb re-derived calls from the reads in MiXCR, one entry per CDR3 protein. The table lists a few hundred thousand distinct CDR3 sequences, 40% of them singletons. The antigens of these receptors remain unknown. The starting material was cultured PBMCs, obtained from culture after CMV antigen stimulation. The source is a human donor in good health (CMV status not recorded). Some clones in this sample may be carry-over from other donors' samples.

The genes are TRBV4-1 and TRBJ1-6, with D uncertain. The CDR3 covers 15 residues. The V gene lost 2 bases and the J gene lost 8 bases, with 13 bases spanning the gap. CDR1 is MGHRA and CDR2 is YSYEKL in the germline V gene. CDR3 sequence (DNA): TGCGCCAGCAGCCAACCGACCGACCGGGATTCACCCCTCCACTTT. Amino acid sequence: CASSQPTDRDSPLHF.

The chain employs TRBV20-1 and TRBJ2-5, with 9 bases fitting TRBD2. Germline CDR1 reads DFQATT; CDR2 reads SNEGSKA (reference sequence). The CDR3 consists of 15 residues. V shed 0 bases and J 7 bases; nucleotides not matched to a gene: 9. CDR3 coding DNA: TGCAGTGCTAGAGATCTCGCGGGAGGGACCGGGACCCAGTACTTC. Amino acids: CSARDLAGGTGTQYF.

A few counts support this clonotype. J is TRBJ2-2 and V is TRBV4-3, with D possibly matching TRBD1 (6 bases). Germline-derived CDR1 and CDR2 are LGHNA and YSLEER. This CDR3 is 14 amino acids long. V lost 6 bases and J 7 bases, leaving 15 bases between the germline ends. CDR3 in amino acids: CASRPATGYGELFF. The CDR3 nucleotides read TGCGCCAGCAGACCCGCAACAGGGTACGGGGAGCTGTTTTTT.

V usage is TRBV2 and J usage is TRBJ1-1; 8 bases agree with TRBD1. V dropped 6 bases and J dropped 5; count of bases not matched to a gene: 5. Germline values: CDR1 SNHLY, CDR2 FYNNEI. The CDR3 consists of 13 residues. CDR3 sequence (DNA): TGTGCCAGCAGGATGGACAGGGAAACTGAAGCTTTCTTT. Translation: CASRMDRETEAFF. Looking up the rest from reference TRBV2 and TRBJ1-1 gives the full variable domain: EPEVTQTPSHQVTQMGQEVILRCVPISNHLYFYWYRQILGQKVEFLVSFYNNEISEKSEIFDDQFSVERPDGSNFTLKIRSTKLEDSAMYFCASRMDRETEAFFGQGTRLTVV.

The chain is built from TRBV12-3 or TRBV12-4 and TRBJ1-2, with D unresolved. V was clipped by 5 bases and J by 4 bases, with 11 bases between them. The length of the CDR3 is 13 residues. DNA for the CDR3: TGTGCCAGCAGTAATTTGCTCCCCTATGGCTACACCTTC. Translation gives CASSNLLPYGYTF.